This TCR beta chain was observed in a study of blood T cell repertoires in COVID-19. Study information: Spain, Italy and the United States supplied samples that represented acute and convalescent COVID-19. Sample material is recorded as cDNA or gDNA derived from T cells, B-cell-depleted T cells, or PBMCs.

Original handling: The authors estimated nucleated cell counts from reference gene primer amplification. Here immunoSEQ multiplex PCR was the method, and the copy in TCRdb shows in-frame clones only, minus some. V, J and clone size are those of that table, while D and trimming were read from the DNA. Of about 99,000 clones in the sample, about 90% were seen once. Trimming removed 5 bases from V and 2 bases from J, with 13 bases in between. This CDR3 has 15 residues. Germline V gene sequence: CDR1 SNHLY, CDR2 FYNNEI. Sequencing was performed on peripheral blood. This TCR derives from a man aged 50 or older in a cohort sampled during active COVID-19. This chain joins TRBV2 and TRBJ1-3, with D possibly TRBD1 on 5 matching bases. CDR3 bases: TGTGCCAGCAGTAGGGAGGGGAACGCTGGAAACACCATATATTTT. It codes for CASSREGNAGNTIYF.